The rows below give T cell receptor beta chains drawn from one sample of a study of chemoradiotherapy in HPV16-positive cancers. Using immunoSEQ multiplex PCR, the repertoire was profiled, and TCRdb retains in-frame clones only, with some absent. Of about 11,000 clones in the sample, 75% to 85% were seen once. This specimen was taken from a patient who underwent chemoradiotherapy. Receptors were obtained from a human donor with HPV-associated anogenital cancer. The CDR3 runs from the conserved cysteine through the conserved F or W. A D gene is named only where the DNA matches it firmly. Some rows mark clone size as missing; the rest say once, few, many or name a class of expanded clone.

DNA: TGCAGTGCTAGTGGGCAGTTCTTC; CDR3: CSASGQFF; D: NA; V: TRBV20-1; J: TRBJ2-1; size: NA
DNA: TGTGCCAGCAGCTTGGGGGCAGGGGGCGGAACAGATACGCAGTATTTT; CDR3: CASSLGAGGGTDTQYF; D: TRBD1; V: TRBV11-2; J: TRBJ2-3; size: NA
DNA: TGCGCCAGCTCCACTTCCGGGACAGGCGGGACGGGGGCCCAGTACTTC; CDR3: CASSTSGTGGTGAQYF; D: TRBD1; V: TRBV5-1; J: TRBJ2-5; size: NA
DNA: TGTGCCAGCAGTCTAGCGGGGGGAGGACAGCCCCAGCATTTT; CDR3: CASSLAGGGQPQHF; D: NA; V: TRBV28; J: TRBJ1-5; size: NA
DNA: TGTGCCAGCAGCTATGGGCGACTCTACGAGCAGTACTTC; CDR3: CASSYGRLYEQYF; D: NA; V: TRBV5-6; J: TRBJ2-7; size: NA
DNA: TGTGCCAGCAGTGCTACAGGGAGGGGTGGCTACACCTTC; CDR3: CASSATGRGGYTF; D: NA; V: TRBV25-1; J: TRBJ1-2; size: NA
DNA: TGTGCCAGCATGGGCCGGTACAATGAGCAGTTCTTC; CDR3: CASMGRYNEQFF; D: NA; V: TRBV27; J: TRBJ2-1; size: once
DNA: TGTGCCAGCTCACCAGGGGAAAACATTCAGTACTTC; CDR3: CASSPGENIQYF; D: NA; V: TRBV18; J: TRBJ2-4; size: NA
DNA: TGTGCCAGGGGAGGGAACACCGGGGAGCTGTTTTTT; CDR3: CARGGNTGELFF; D: NA; V: TRBV7-9; J: TRBJ2-2; size: NA
DNA: TGTGCCAGCAGCTTAGCGCACAGGGGTGCAGATACGCAGTATTTT; CDR3: CASSLAHRGADTQYF; D: TRBD1; V: TRBV7-2; J: TRBJ2-3; size: NA
DNA: TGTGCCAGCAGCTTAGTCCGGGGGAACACCGGGGAGCTGTTTTTT; CDR3: CASSLVRGNTGELFF; D: NA; V: TRBV11-2; J: TRBJ2-2; size: NA
DNA: TGCGCCAGCAGCCAAGTCACAGCCTTTGACTATGGCTACACCTTC; CDR3: CASSQVTAFDYGYTF; D: NA; V: TRBV4-1; J: TRBJ1-2; size: NA
DNA: TGTGCCAGCAGCTTGACAACCTACGAGCAGTACTTC; CDR3: CASSLTTYEQYF; D: NA; V: TRBV5-5; J: TRBJ2-7; size: NA
DNA: TGTGCCAGCAGCTTAAGGCAGGGTCCCACAGATACGCAGTATTTT; CDR3: CASSLRQGPTDTQYF; D: NA; V: TRBV13; J: TRBJ2-3; size: NA
DNA: TGCGCCAGCAGTGAGTATACTGAAGCTTTCTTT; CDR3: CASSEYTEAFF; D: NA; V: TRBV10-2; J: TRBJ1-1; size: few
DNA: TGTGCCAGCAGTTTCCTCCAGGCAGGCTACGAGCAGTACTTC; CDR3: CASSFLQAGYEQYF; D: NA; V: TRBV6-5; J: TRBJ2-7; size: few
DNA: TGTGCCATCAGCCAACTCTGGGGCACTGAAGCTTTCTTT; CDR3: CAISQLWGTEAFF; D: NA; V: TRBV10-3; J: TRBJ1-1; size: NA
DNA: TGTGCCAGCTCACCCCTGCCCTCGACCCCTAAGACCTACAATGAGCAGTTCTTC; CDR3: CASSPLPSTPKTYNEQFF; D: NA; V: TRBV18; J: TRBJ2-1; size: NA
DNA: TGTGCCAGCAGCAACCCAGGGAGCAGGCAGCCCCAGCATTTT; CDR3: CASSNPGSRQPQHF; D: NA; V: TRBV21-1; J: TRBJ1-5; size: NA
DNA: TGTGCCAGTAGTGAGACAGCTAACTATGGCTACACCTTC; CDR3: CASSETANYGYTF; D: NA; V: TRBV19; J: TRBJ1-2; size: NA
DNA: TGCGCCAGCAGCCGCTTGACAGGGGCTAACACAGATACGCAGTATTTT; CDR3: CASSRLTGANTDTQYF; D: TRBD1; V: TRBV4-1; J: TRBJ2-3; size: NA
DNA: TGCAGCGTGGACGGGAAGCCCGGACAGGGGGCGAGTGCTTGGGTGGATACGCAGTATTTT; CDR3: CSVDGKPGQGASAWVDTQYF; D: TRBD1; V: TRBV29-1; J: TRBJ2-3; size: NA
DNA: TGTGCCAGCAGTTATATTGGGCCCAGCACAGATACGCAGTATTTT; CDR3: CASSYIGPSTDTQYF; D: NA; V: TRBV6-6; J: TRBJ2-3; size: NA
DNA: TGTGCCAGCAGTCCCAGCCGGACAGGGTCACTCTCTGGGGCCAACGTCCTGACTTTC; CDR3: CASSPSRTGSLSGANVLTF; D: TRBD1; V: TRBV28; J: TRBJ2-6; size: NA
DNA: TGTGCCACCGGGTGGGGCCCCGGGGAGACCCAGTACTTC; CDR3: CATGWGPGETQYF; D: NA; V: TRBV2; J: TRBJ2-5; size: NA
DNA: TGTGCCTGGAAGGACGGGGGGGCCCACGAGCAGTACTTC; CDR3: CAWKDGGAHEQYF; D: TRBD2; V: TRBV30; J: TRBJ2-7; size: NA
DNA: TGCGCCAGCAGCCCCAGGGGCGCAGGAGTCCTCGAGCAGTACTTC; CDR3: CASSPRGAGVLEQYF; D: NA; V: TRBV4-1; J: TRBJ2-7; size: NA
DNA: TGTGCCAGCACCCAAGGAGGCCAGGGAGATTGCCGCTTC; CDR3: CASTQGGQGDCRF; D: NA; V: TRBV6-6; J: TRBJ1-2; size: NA
DNA: TGTGCCAGCAGTCGGGACAGGGCTGGCTACACCTTC; CDR3: CASSRDRAGYTF; D: TRBD1; V: TRBV6-5; J: TRBJ1-2; size: NA
DNA: TGCGCCAGCAGCCAGGTTTTGGGGGCCGGGGAGCTGTTTTTT; CDR3: CASSQVLGAGELFF; D: NA; V: TRBV4-3; J: TRBJ2-2; size: NA
DNA: TGCGCCAGCAGCTCCCCTGAAGCTTTCTTT; CDR3: CASSSPEAFF; D: NA; V: TRBV5-1; J: TRBJ1-1; size: NA
DNA: TGTGCCAGCAGCCCGGGACAGAATCAGCCCCAGCATTTT; CDR3: CASSPGQNQPQHF; D: TRBD1; V: TRBV7-9; J: TRBJ1-5; size: NA
DNA: TGTGCCAGCAGTGGACCCGGAGCAAACGAGAACTATGGCTACACCTTC; CDR3: CASSGPGANENYGYTF; D: NA; V: TRBV6-1; J: TRBJ1-2; size: NA
DNA: TGTGCCTGGAGTGTACACGGGGGGGCTTTTGAGACCCAGTACTTC; CDR3: CAWSVHGGAFETQYF; D: TRBD2; V: TRBV30; J: TRBJ2-5; size: NA
DNA: TGTGCCAGCAGTGAAGCGCTCTTCGGGCTAGCGGGAGCCCTCGAGCAGTACTTC; CDR3: CASSEALFGLAGALEQYF; D: TRBD2; V: TRBV6-1; J: TRBJ2-7; size: NA
DNA: TGCGCCAGCAGCCAAGCCCTTTTGAGGAGCGGGCGGGGCACTGAAGCTTTCTTT; CDR3: CASSQALLRSGRGTEAFF; D: NA; V: TRBV4-1; J: TRBJ1-1; size: NA
DNA: TGCGCCAGCAGCCTCGGACCAATCGGATCGCCCCAGCATTTT; CDR3: CASSLGPIGSPQHF; D: NA; V: TRBV4-1; J: TRBJ1-5; size: NA
DNA: TGTGCCAGCAGTATTCTGAATAACTATGGCTACACCTTC; CDR3: CASSILNNYGYTF; D: NA; V: TRBV5-8; J: TRBJ1-2; size: medium-sized
DNA: TGTGCCAGCTCTCGACAGGCGTCTGGGGCCAACGTCCTGACTTTC; CDR3: CASSRQASGANVLTF; D: NA; V: TRBV18; J: TRBJ2-6; size: NA
DNA: TGTGCCAGCAGCAGGACTAGCGGGGGGCTAGGCACAGATACGCAGTATTTT; CDR3: CASSRTSGGLGTDTQYF; D: TRBD2; V: TRBV5-5; J: TRBJ2-3; size: NA
DNA: TGTGCCAGCTCGACTCGACAGCACACTGAAGCTTTCTTT; CDR3: CASSTRQHTEAFF; D: NA; V: TRBV18; J: TRBJ1-1; size: NA